A selection of T cell receptor beta chains follows, all from one sample in a study of human T cells and chemical hapten exposure. From the RACE reads, TCRdb called clonotypes with MiXCR, one entry per CDR3 protein. Of 35,000 to 50,000 distinct CDR3 sequences listed, more than 8.5% were seen once; the top ten hold approximately 15%. The source was whole blood, collected in connection with sensitization to the hapten diphenylcyclopropenone (DPC). The source of these receptors is a woman in her thirties or forties with alopecia areata. Some clones in this sample may be carry-over from other donors' samples. The CDR3 runs from the conserved cysteine through the conserved F or W. The D gene is left open where the match is weak. Clone size is stated in some rows and not others, as once, few, many or a class when expanded.

J | size | D | V | DNA | CDR3
TRBJ1-1 | many | - | TRBV20-1 | TGCAGTGCTACACGGATGAACACTGAAGCTTTCTTT | CSATRMNTEAFF
TRBJ2-1 | - | - | TRBV7-2 | TGTGCCAGCAGTTCGAGGCCTCTCTACAATGAGCAGTTCTTC | CASSSRPLYNEQFF
TRBJ2-1 | few | - | TRBV4-1 | TGCGCCTCCGGGGCCTTTGACAATGAGCAGTTCTTC | CASGAFDNEQFF
TRBJ1-1 | many | - | TRBV11-3 | TGTGCCAGCAGCTTAAAGGGAGGGATCGGAACTGAAGCTTTCTTT | CASSLKGGIGTEAFF
TRBJ2-5 | - | - | TRBV11-2 | TGTGCCAGCAGCTTATTGAGGAACCAAGAGACCCAGTACTTC | CASSLLRNQETQYF
TRBJ2-1 | many | - | TRBV11-2 | TGTGCCAGCAGCTTAGTACAGAATGAGCAGTTCTTC | CASSLVQNEQFF
TRBJ2-3 | many | - | TRBV15 | TGTGCCACCAGCAGAGATCGTATGCGGGGGCCCACAGATACGCAGTATTTT | CATSRDRMRGPTDTQYF
TRBJ2-4 | many | - | TRBV12-3/TRBV12-4 | TGTGCCAGCAGTGTAGCCAAAAACATTCAGTACTTC | CASSVAKNIQYF
TRBJ2-3 | few | - | TRBV7-6 | TGTGCCAGCACCAGCGGGTTCAGCACAGATACGCAGTATTTT | CASTSGFSTDTQYF
TRBJ1-5 | many | TRBD1 | TRBV20-1 | TGCAGTGCCCGAACAGGGGAGGTCGAACCCCAGCATTTT | CSARTGEVEPQHF
TRBJ1-2 | many | TRBD1 | TRBV6-4 | TGTGCCAGCAGTCCTGGGACAGGGCGAGCTAACTATGGCTACACCTTC | CASSPGTGRANYGYTF
TRBJ2-5 | many | TRBD2 | TRBV20-1 | TGCAGTGCTAGACCTGACGTGCGGGGGGGCCGTTACCCGGGAGAGACCCAGTACTTC | CSARPDVRGGRYPGETQYF
TRBJ1-2 | many | - | TRBV3-1 | TGTGCCAGCAGCCAAGATCTCAGGGGAGGAGGCTATGGCTACACCTTC | CASSQDLRGGGYGYTF
TRBJ2-6 | many | - | TRBV5-4 | TGTGCCAGCAGCACCGGTTTTTACTCAAACCCACCCTCTGGGGCCAACGTCCTGACTTTC | CASSTGFYSNPPSGANVLTF
TRBJ1-2 | many | - | TRBV6-6 | TGTGCCAGCAGTCCCCGCGGGGAGTCCTATGGCTACACCTTC | CASSPRGESYGYTF
TRBJ1-5 | many | - | TRBV7-2 | TGTGCCAGCAGCTTCCGGTCGGGCAATCAGCCCCAGCATTTT | CASSFRSGNQPQHF
TRBJ2-3 | - | - | TRBV9 | TGTGCCAGCAGCGTAGTATCGGATACGCAGTATTTT | CASSVVSDTQYF
TRBJ1-6 | many | - | TRBV7-6 | TGTGCCAGCAGCTTGACAGCGAGCTCCTATAATTCACCCCTCCACTTT | CASSLTASSYNSPLHF
TRBJ2-4 | many | - | TRBV7-3 | TGTGCCAGCAGCTTTACAGGGTTATCGGACATTCAGTACTTC | CASSFTGLSDIQYF
TRBJ1-3 | - | - | TRBV29-1 | TGCAGCGTCCGAACAGGTTACTCTGGAAACACCATATATTTT | CSVRTGYSGNTIYF
TRBJ2-2 | many | - | TRBV27 | TGTGCCAGCAGTCCCCTGGGCGGGGTAATCCGTTGGGCCGGGGAGCTGTTTTTT | CASSPLGGVIRWAGELFF
TRBJ1-5 | - | - | TRBV18 | TGTGCCAGCTCACACACAAAAGAGGGGAATCAGCCCCAGCATTTT | CASSHTKEGNQPQHF
TRBJ1-5 | - | TRBD1 | TRBV7-3 | TGTGCCAGCAGCCCCGTCGGACAGGTTGGCAATCAGCCCCAGCATTTT | CASSPVGQVGNQPQHF
TRBJ2-1 | - | - | TRBV10-3 | TGTGCCATCAGTGGGCCTCCTGGTAACCCGGAGGCCTACAATGAGCAGTTCTTC | CAISGPPGNPEAYNEQFF
TRBJ1-6 | few | TRBD1 | TRBV27 | TGTGCCAGCAGCAACAGGGGGGGTAATTCACCCCTCCACTTT | CASSNRGGNSPLHF
TRBJ2-5 | many | TRBD1 | TRBV3-1 | TGTGCCAGCAGCCTTTCAGGGGGCATCGCGAAGACCCAGTACTTC | CASSLSGGIAKTQYF
TRBJ2-7 | many | TRBD1 | TRBV20-1 | TGCAGTGCTTACAAGGACAGGGCGGCCTACGAGCAGTACTTC | CSAYKDRAAYEQYF
TRBJ2-5 | many | - | TRBV9 | TGTGCCAGCAGCGTAGCGGTCGGTTTGGGAGAGACCCAGTACTTC | CASSVAVGLGETQYF
TRBJ2-6 | few | - | TRBV2 | TGTGCCAGCAGTGAAGTTGGGACGATGGAAAATTCTGGGGCCAACGTCCTGACTTTC | CASSEVGTMENSGANVLTF
TRBJ1-2 | many | TRBD1 | TRBV18 | TGTGCCAGCTCAGGACAGGGGGATGGCTACACCTTC | CASSGQGDGYTF
TRBJ2-5 | many | TRBD2 | TRBV30 | TGTGCCTGGAGTGTACAGGCGGGGGAAGAGACCCAGTACTTC | CAWSVQAGEETQYF
TRBJ1-4 | many | TRBD1 | TRBV7-6 | TGTGCCAGCAGCTCCGGGACAGGAGACAATGAAAAACTGTTTTTT | CASSSGTGDNEKLFF
TRBJ1-2 | - | TRBD1 | TRBV5-1 | TGCGCCAGCAGCCAGGGACAGTATGGCTACACCTTC | CASSQGQYGYTF
TRBJ2-6 | few | - | TRBV19 | TGTGCCAGTAGTACGACACCTGGGGCCAACGTCCTGACTTTC | CASSTTPGANVLTF
TRBJ1-1 | many | TRBD1 | TRBV7-6 | TGTGCCAGCAGCTTAGAGGGGGCTAGCACTGAAGCTTTCTTT | CASSLEGASTEAFF
TRBJ2-3 | many | - | TRBV9 | TGTGCCAGCAGCGCCCAATCGGATACGCAGTATTTT | CASSAQSDTQYF
TRBJ2-5 | many | - | TRBV7-3 | TGTGCCAGCAGCTTAACGCAGGGTCTTGAGACCCAGTACTTC | CASSLTQGLETQYF
TRBJ2-7 | - | - | TRBV3-1 | TGTGCCAGCAGCGCCCGTGCGGGGGCTCCCTACGAGCAGTACTTC | CASSARAGAPYEQYF
TRBJ2-7 | - | - | TRBV20-1 | TGCAGTGCTCCGCGCGACGGGCCAAGGACCTACGAGCAGTACTTC | CSAPRDGPRTYEQYF
TRBJ2-3 | - | TRBD2 | TRBV11-2 | TGTGCCAGCAGCTTAGATGGAGACTTTGGCGGGGGAGATACGCAGTATTTT | CASSLDGDFGGGDTQYF
TRBJ2-1 | many | TRBD2 | TRBV20-1 | TGCAGTGCTAGTGGACTAGCGGGGTACAATGAGCAGTTCTTC | CSASGLAGYNEQFF
TRBJ1-2 | few | TRBD1 | TRBV4-1 | TGCGCCAGCAGTTCGGGACAGCACTATGGCTACACCTTC | CASSSGQHYGYTF